These T cell receptor beta chains were read from a single sample in a study of T cell responses to AZD1222 COVID-19 vaccine. Generated by immunoSEQ multiplex PCR, the TCRdb table keeps only in-frame clones and is missing some. Of 90,000 to 130,000 clones listed, over 85% are singletons. This specimen consisted of peripheral blood, obtained on day 0 of MenACWY control vaccination. The receptors here all came from an adult in good health. CDR3s include the opening cysteine and the closing phenylalanine or tryptophan. Fields, in order: J gene, V gene, CDR3 length, CDR3 protein.

j_call: TRBJ1-2
v_call: TRBV25-1
cdr3_length: 14
cdr3_aa: CASSETGEHYGYTF

j_call: TRBJ1-1
v_call: TRBV5-1
cdr3_length: 13
cdr3_aa: CASRDRLNTEAFF

j_call: TRBJ2-5
v_call: TRBV13
cdr3_length: 13
cdr3_aa: CASSFWGGETQYF

j_call: TRBJ1-1
v_call: TRBV7-3
cdr3_length: 17
cdr3_aa: CASSSLALTGGGAEAFF

j_call: TRBJ1-2
v_call: TRBV11-2
cdr3_length: 17
cdr3_aa: CASSPTRRGTSNYGYTF

j_call: TRBJ2-7
v_call: TRBV5-1
cdr3_length: 14
cdr3_aa: CASSITGVSYEQYF

j_call: TRBJ1-6
v_call: TRBV18
cdr3_length: 15
cdr3_aa: CASSPLATGQSPLHF

j_call: TRBJ1-1
v_call: TRBV19
cdr3_length: 15
cdr3_aa: CASSFSGHLNTEAFF

j_call: TRBJ2-3
v_call: TRBV28
cdr3_length: 16
cdr3_aa: CASSSPQRGGRDTQYF

j_call: TRBJ1-2
v_call: TRBV18
cdr3_length: 14
cdr3_aa: CASSSGQGVDGYTF

j_call: TRBJ2-5
v_call: TRBV28
cdr3_length: 16
cdr3_aa: CASSHTSGGTQETQYF

j_call: TRBJ1-3
v_call: TRBV20-1
cdr3_length: 14
cdr3_aa: CSASVSETGNTIYF

j_call: TRBJ2-3
v_call: TRBV11-2
cdr3_length: 16
cdr3_aa: CASSLALAGRTDTQYF

j_call: TRBJ2-3
v_call: TRBV5-1
cdr3_length: 16
cdr3_aa: CASSSTGGAITDTQYF

j_call: TRBJ1-1
v_call: TRBV5-4
cdr3_length: 13
cdr3_aa: CASSADIATEAFF

j_call: TRBJ1-1
v_call: TRBV5-1
cdr3_length: 13
cdr3_aa: CASSLGGGTEAFF

j_call: TRBJ1-1
v_call: TRBV6-5
cdr3_length: 15
cdr3_aa: CASRSQQGWNTEAFF

j_call: TRBJ2-3
v_call: TRBV9
cdr3_length: 12
cdr3_aa: CASSRGDGTQYF

j_call: TRBJ1-1
v_call: TRBV5-3
cdr3_length: 16
cdr3_aa: CARFPGGVSGNTEAFF

j_call: TRBJ2-2
v_call: TRBV19
cdr3_length: 16
cdr3_aa: CASSIDAGGNTGELFF

j_call: TRBJ1-4
v_call: TRBV10-3
cdr3_length: 15
cdr3_aa: CAISESGQPFEKLFF

j_call: TRBJ1-2
v_call: TRBV6-5
cdr3_length: 14
cdr3_aa: CASSYVPNQDGYTF

j_call: TRBJ2-6
v_call: TRBV2
cdr3_length: 17
cdr3_aa: CASKLGAYSSGANVLTF

j_call: TRBJ2-7
v_call: TRBV2
cdr3_length: 14
cdr3_aa: CASRGMQGFYEQYF

j_call: TRBJ1-2
v_call: TRBV6-5
cdr3_length: 14
cdr3_aa: CASSYSRTGLGYTF

j_call: TRBJ1-1
v_call: TRBV27
cdr3_length: 14
cdr3_aa: CASSLSAVNTEAFF

j_call: TRBJ1-1
v_call: TRBV6-5
cdr3_length: 15
cdr3_aa: CATGPPMGGSTEAFF

j_call: TRBJ1-2
v_call: TRBV5-6
cdr3_length: 15
cdr3_aa: CASSLGLAQGYGYTF

j_call: TRBJ2-7
v_call: TRBV10-3
cdr3_length: 11
cdr3_aa: CAISDASGEYF

j_call: TRBJ1-6
v_call: TRBV9
cdr3_length: 15
cdr3_aa: CASSGGVTRNSPLHF

j_call: TRBJ1-5
v_call: TRBV5-1
cdr3_length: 15
cdr3_aa: CASSTGAGGNQPQHF

j_call: TRBJ2-5
v_call: TRBV5-1
cdr3_length: 15
cdr3_aa: CATRFEGLLQETQYF

j_call: TRBJ1-3
v_call: TRBV28
cdr3_length: 16
cdr3_aa: CASSLFSASSGNTIYF

j_call: TRBJ2-7
v_call: TRBV11-2
cdr3_length: 15
cdr3_aa: CASSLGREQDYEQYF

j_call: TRBJ1-2
v_call: TRBV2
cdr3_length: 12
cdr3_aa: CASSEERSGYTF

j_call: TRBJ1-6
v_call: TRBV7-3
cdr3_length: 16
cdr3_aa: CASSTRQGLYNSPLHF

j_call: TRBJ1-3
v_call: TRBV4-3
cdr3_length: 17
cdr3_aa: CASSQGPDSASGNTIYF

j_call: TRBJ1-3
v_call: TRBV2
cdr3_length: 15
cdr3_aa: CASGGGLISGNTIYF

j_call: TRBJ2-5
v_call: TRBV10-3
cdr3_length: 16
cdr3_aa: CANTSGGRIGQETQYF

j_call: TRBJ2-7
v_call: TRBV7-3
cdr3_length: 12
cdr3_aa: CASSKDGYEQYF

j_call: TRBJ2-5
v_call: TRBV5-1
cdr3_length: 17
cdr3_aa: CASSSGIWTSGGETQYF

j_call: TRBJ2-2
v_call: TRBV7-3
cdr3_length: 15
cdr3_aa: CASSSGTAYTGELFF